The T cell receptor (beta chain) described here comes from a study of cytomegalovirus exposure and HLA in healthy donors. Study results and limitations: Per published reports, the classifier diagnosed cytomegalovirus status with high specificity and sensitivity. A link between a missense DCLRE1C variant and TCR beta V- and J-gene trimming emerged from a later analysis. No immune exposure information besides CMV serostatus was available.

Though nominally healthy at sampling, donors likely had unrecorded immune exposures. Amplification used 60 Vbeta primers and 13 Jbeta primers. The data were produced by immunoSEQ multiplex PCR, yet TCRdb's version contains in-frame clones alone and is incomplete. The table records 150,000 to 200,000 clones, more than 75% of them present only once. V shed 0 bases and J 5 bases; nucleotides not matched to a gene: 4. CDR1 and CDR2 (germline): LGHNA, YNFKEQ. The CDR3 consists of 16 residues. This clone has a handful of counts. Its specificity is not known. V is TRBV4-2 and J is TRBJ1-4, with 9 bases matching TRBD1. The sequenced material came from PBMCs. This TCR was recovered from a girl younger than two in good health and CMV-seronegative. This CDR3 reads CASSQDGTGMNEKLFF. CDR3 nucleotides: TGTGCCAGCAGCCAAGATGGGACAGGGATGAATGAAAAACTGTTTTTT.